A single sample gave rise to the 29 T cell receptor beta chains below, sequenced in a study of control samples from healthy donors and cancer patients. Clones were sequenced by immunoSEQ multiplex PCR, and TCRdb holds only the in-frame ones, with some missing. The table has approximately 100,000 clones, approximately 86% seen once. The sequencing input was blood. The receptor set was obtained from a man younger than 40 in good health.

J is TRBJ2-3 and V is TRBV14; no firm D call. Trimming cost V 7 bases and J 6 bases, with 14 bases left between them. CDR1 is SGHDN, CDR2 FVKESK, per germline. The CDR3 covers 13 residues. CDR3 residues: CASTTQGADTQYF. The CDR3 DNA reads as TGTGCCAGCACCACTCAAGGTGCGGATACGCAGTATTTT.

V gene TRBV19 combines with J gene TRBJ1-3; D not certain. V was pared by 7 bases and J by 0 bases, with 13 bases between. The CDR3 contains 15 residues. Germline V lookup: CDR1 LNHDA, CDR2 SQIVND (reference sequence). The CDR3 region is CASNALSPSGNTIYF. CDR3 coding DNA: TGTGCCAGTAACGCCCTTTCCCCCTCTGGAAACACCATATATTTT.

In this sample, this clone turned up once. The V call is TRBV6-2 or TRBV6-3, the J call TRBJ2-3, with 10 bases aligning to TRBD2. Trimming took 5 bases from V and 2 from J; bases not matched to a gene: 1. The CDR3 extends over 14 amino acids. Germline CDR1 reads MNHEY; CDR2 reads SVGEGT. The CDR3 DNA reads TGTGCCAGCAGTAGCGGGGGGGCCACAGATACGCAGTATTTT. It translates to CASSSGGATDTQYF.

This clone was observed a handful of times. J is TRBJ2-5 and V is TRBV2; no clear D. CDR3 size: 13 residues. The germline V and J ends were trimmed by 4 bases and 2 bases, with 8 bases remaining between them. Germline lookup yields CDR1 SNHLY and CDR2 FYNNEI. The CDR3 reads CASSVLLQETQYF. CDR3 nucleotide sequence: TGTGCCAGCAGTGTCCTCCTACAAGAGACCCAGTACTTC.

The chain combines TRBV7-6 with TRBJ2-5; D may be TRBD1 or TRBD2 (6 bases each). Germline CDR1 SGHVS, CDR2 FNYEAQ. With 4 bases removed from V and 4 bases from J, the gap between germline ends came to 19 bases. The CDR3 extends over 16 amino acids. CDR3 sequence: CASSSLGVGGRETQYF. As DNA, the CDR3 is TGTGCCAGCAGCTCCCTCGGGGTAGGGGGGCGAGAGACCCAGTACTTC.

The chain uses TRBV18 and TRBJ2-2, with TRBD2 as a possible D gene (7 bases). Between the trimmed V and J ends, which lost 1 base and 5 bases, there was a span of 20 bases. Germline lookup yields CDR1 KGHSH and CDR2 LQKENI. The CDR3 runs 18 residues. This CDR3 reads CASSPRTAGGSNTGELFF. CDR3 nucleotide sequence: TGTGCCAGCTCACCACGGACAGCGGGCGGGAGCAATACCGGGGAGCTGTTTTTT.

The table lists this clone with a few counts. The V gene is TRBV4-1, the J gene TRBJ2-2, with a weak D call TRBD1 (5 bases). The germline V and J ends were trimmed by 1 base and 2 bases, with 11 bases remaining between them. This CDR3 is 16 amino acids long. CDR1 is MGHRA, CDR2 YSYEKL, per germline. This chain's CDR3 is CASSQGSGINTGELFF. CDR3 DNA sequence: TGCGCCAGCAGCCAAGGGTCAGGGATAAACACCGGGGAGCTGTTTTTT.

This chain uses TRBV19 with TRBJ1-2; D is undetermined. V lost 5 bases and J lost 3, with 19 bases in between. The CDR3 runs 16 residues. Germline V gene data show CDR1 as LNHDA and CDR2 as SQIVND (reference sequence). For the CDR3, the DNA is TGTGCCAGTAGTGATAGATCGGCAGCCTTATACTATGGCTACACCTTC. Encoded protein: CASSDRSAALYYGYTF.

The rearrangement uses TRBV18 and TRBJ2-1, with 12 bases that match TRBD2. Germline CDR1 reads KGHSH; CDR2 reads LQKENI. V lost 6 bases to trimming and J lost 7 bases; unmatched junction nucleotides: 10. The CDR3 spans 16 residues. The CDR3 sequence: CASSQTSGGPGNEQFF. CDR3 bases: TGTGCCAGCTCGCAAACTAGCGGGGGGCCGGGGAATGAGCAGTTCTTC.

Only one count was recorded for this clone. V gene TRBV30 combines with J gene TRBJ1-4; D is perhaps TRBD1 (6 bases). The CDR3 is 12 amino acids. Per germline, CDR1 GTSNPN and CDR2 SVGIG (reference sequence). The V gene lost 3 bases and the J gene lost 12 bases, with 14 bases spanning the gap. The CDR3 loop is CAWSPTGRELFF. In DNA, the CDR3 is TGTGCCTGGAGCCCCACAGGGAGGGAACTGTTTTTT. The full variable domain, in which reference TRBV30 and TRBJ1-4 provide the parts outside the CDR3, is SQTIHQWPATLVQPVGSPLSLECTVEGTSNPNLYWYRQAAGRGLQLLFYSVGIGQISSEVPQNLSASRPQDRQFILSSKKLLLSDSGFYLCAWSPTGRELFFGSGTQLSVL.

The chain recombines TRBV15 with TRBJ2-1, with 10 bases that match TRBD2. Germline V gene data show CDR1 as LNHNV and CDR2 as YYDKDF (reference sequence). The ends lost 8 bases at V and 1 base at J; junction bases unmatched: 2. This CDR3 comprises 14 residues. The CDR3 DNA sequence: TGTGCCACCGGAGCGGGGGGGTCCTACAATGAGCAGTTCTTC. Translation gives CATGAGGSYNEQFF.

The J gene is TRBJ1-5, the V gene TRBV7-2; D is uncertain. V lost 2 bases to trimming and J lost 7 bases, with 15 bases between them. The germline gives CDR1 SGHTA, CDR2 FQGNSA. The CDR3 contains 15 residues. In DNA, the CDR3 is TGTGCCAGCAGCTTAAGTGGCCCAGACGGGCAGCCCCAGCATTTT. Encoded protein: CASSLSGPDGQPQHF.

V and J are TRBV7-9 and TRBJ1-1, with TRBD1 as a possible D gene (6 bases). V was clipped by 5 bases and J by 1 base, with 8 bases between them. Germline CDR1 and CDR2: SEHNR and FQNEAQ (reference sequence). This CDR3 has 13 amino acids. The CDR3 region is CASSKGGNTEAFF. The CDR3 DNA reads as TGTGCCAGCAGCAAAGGGGGGAACACTGAAGCTTTCTTT.

The V and J genes are TRBV27 and TRBJ2-3, with a weak D call TRBD2 (5 bases). The CDR3 runs 13 residues. Per germline, CDR1 MNHEY and CDR2 SMNVEV (reference sequence). The V and J ends lost 7 bases and 8 bases respectively, with 16 bases between them. The CDR3 here is CASKGGSTGTQYF. In DNA form, the CDR3 reads TGTGCCAGCAAAGGAGGAAGCACTGGTACGCAGTATTTT.

V usage is TRBV4-1 and J usage is TRBJ2-7; no definite D call. CDR3 length: 15 amino acids. Germline V gene lookup returns CDR1 MGHRA and CDR2 YSYEKL. V was cut by 0 bases and J by 3 bases, with 12 bases left in between. The CDR3 DNA follows: TGCGCCAGCAGCCAAGAAACGGCCGCCCACTACGAGCAGTACTTC. It encodes CASSQETAAHYEQYF.

This CDR3 reads CAAGQEFDSNQPQHF. The CDR3 bases are TGTGCCGCGGGACAGGAGTTTGATAGCAATCAGCCCCAGCATTTT. The genes are TRBV19 and TRBJ1-5; 8 bases match TRBD1. This CDR3 comprises 15 residues. J gave up 0 bases and V 11 bases, and 9 bases lay outside the gene matches. CDR1 LNHDA and CDR2 SQIVND come from the germline V gene (reference sequence).

V gene TRBV9 combines with J gene TRBJ2-2; a possible D gene is TRBD1 (6 bases). Between the trimmed V and J ends, which lost 0 bases and 4 bases, there was a span of 10 bases. The CDR3 runs 15 residues. The V gene's germline CDR1 is SGDLS and CDR2 YYNGEE. The CDR3 DNA reads TGTGCCAGCAGCGTAGGTGGGGGCGTCACCGGGGAGCTGTTTTTT. It codes for CASSVGGGVTGELFF.

This clone showed up just a few times. The CDR3 DNA reads TGTGCCAGCAGCCCCGGACCAGGTGTCTTGTCTGAAGCTTTCTTT. It codes for CASSPGPGVLSEAFF. The chain couples TRBV14 to TRBJ1-1, with unresolved D. Trimming stripped 4 bases from V and 6 bases from J, with 18 bases between. The CDR3 spans 15 residues. Germline lookup yields CDR1 SGHDN and CDR2 FVKESK.

The chain recombines TRBV6-5 with TRBJ2-7, with D maybe TRBD1 (5 bases). V dropped 2 bases and J dropped 3 bases, with 11 bases sitting between them. Looked up from germline, CDR1 is MNHEY and CDR2 is SVGAGI. CDR3 length: 14 amino acids. The CDR3 DNA sequence: TGTGCCAGCAGTTACAAGGGGAACAGCTACGAGCAGTACTTC. This encodes CASSYKGNSYEQYF.

The J gene is TRBJ1-2, the V gene TRBV6-5; 9 bases fit TRBD1. This CDR3 spans 15 amino acids. The V segment lost 0 bases and the J segment 8 bases; nucleotides outside the gene matches: 7. Germline CDR1 reads MNHEY; CDR2 reads SVGAGI. CDR3: CASSYSNRGQGGYTF. Written as DNA, the CDR3 is TGTGCCAGCAGTTACTCGAACAGGGGGCAGGGAGGCTACACCTTC.

This sequence joins TRBV5-1 and TRBJ1-1; D possibly corresponds to TRBD1 (6 bases). The V end lost 2 bases, the J end lost 1 base, and 15 bases lay between the germline ends. Germline CDR1 reads SGHRS; CDR2 reads YFSETQ. There are 16 residues in the CDR3. In DNA, the CDR3 is TGCGCCAGCAGCTTATTATCCGACAGGCCGAACACTGAAGCTTTCTTT. As protein: CASSLLSDRPNTEAFF.

This rearrangement joins TRBV6-5 to TRBJ1-2; TRBD1 aligns across 8 bases. The V segment lost 4 bases and the J segment 6 bases; nucleotides outside the gene matches: 4. There are 13 residues in the CDR3. Germline values: CDR1 MNHEY, CDR2 SVGAGI. The CDR3 protein is CASSFQGANGYTF. The DNA for the CDR3 is TGTGCCAGCAGTTTTCAGGGGGCTAATGGCTACACCTTC.

This rearrangement joins TRBV9 to TRBJ2-3; TRBD2 is a possible D gene (5 bases). The CDR3 consists of 15 residues. V lost 2 bases, J lost 5 bases, and 15 bases lay in between. Looked up from germline, CDR1 is SGDLS and CDR2 is YYNGEE. The CDR3 loop is CASSVFSRGGDTQYF. CDR3 in DNA: TGTGCCAGCAGCGTGTTTAGCCGTGGAGGAGATACGCAGTATTTT.

The rearrangement uses TRBV15 and TRBJ2-7; D remains ambiguous. The CDR3 covers 15 residues. Looked up from germline, CDR1 is LNHNV and CDR2 is YYDKDF (reference sequence). Trimming left V 0 bases short and J 6 bases short, with 15 bases between. CDR3 bases: TGTGCCACCAGCAGAGATCGGACGAGTTGGGGCGAGCAGTACTTC. Protein: CATSRDRTSWGEQYF.

The rearrangement links TRBV18 to TRBJ1-2, with D uncertain. Between the trimmed V and J ends, which lost 2 bases and 4 bases, there was a span of 20 bases. CDR1 KGHSH and CDR2 LQKENI come from the germline V gene. This CDR3 is 17 amino acids long. CDR3: CASSPSSRPLYPYGYTF. CDR3 in DNA: TGTGCCAGCTCACCAAGCAGCCGCCCCCTATATCCCTATGGCTACACCTTC.

This sequence joins TRBV30 and TRBJ2-1, with D perhaps matching TRBD1 (6 bases). The V and J ends lost 1 base and 4 bases respectively, with 8 bases between them. The CDR3 spans 13 residues. Germline CDR1 is GTSNPN and CDR2 is SVGIG (reference sequence). The CDR3 coding sequence is TGTGCCTGGAGTGAAGGGGGATACAATGAGCAGTTCTTC. Translation: CAWSEGGYNEQFF.

The V and J genes are TRBV27 and TRBJ1-3; 8 nucleotides line up with TRBD1. CDR1 and CDR2 from the germline V gene are MNHEY and SMNVEV (reference sequence). V shed 5 bases, J shed 0 bases, and the junction held 6 bases outside the gene matches. The CDR3 has 16 amino acids. Written as DNA, the CDR3 is TGTGCCAGCAGTACAGGACAGGGCTACTCTGGAAACACCATATATTTT. Amino acid sequence: CASSTGQGYSGNTIYF.

This clone showed up just a few times. This chain joins TRBV27 and TRBJ1-1, with a tentative D call TRBD1 (5 bases). V shed 4 bases and J shed 1 base, with 13 bases lying between them. CDR1 and CDR2 (germline): MNHEY, SMNVEV (reference sequence). The CDR3 contains 15 residues. The CDR3 DNA reads TGTGCCAGCAGTTCCGAACAGGTGGGGAACACTGAAGCTTTCTTT. Amino acids: CASSSEQVGNTEAFF.

The chain joins TRBV4-1 to TRBJ2-7; 16 positions match TRBD2. The J segment lost 5 bases and the V segment lost 4 bases, leaving 11 bases of the junction unmatched. This CDR3 has 18 amino acids. Germline loops: CDR1 MGHRA, CDR2 YSYEKL. This CDR3 is CASSLTPGLAGGPNEQYV. The DNA of the CDR3 is TGCGCCAGCAGCCTCACTCCGGGACTAGCGGGGGGGCCCAACGAGCAGTACGTC.